This TCR beta chain was obtained from a study of shared clonotypes between healthy human individuals. The count of this clone is one. What it binds is not known. This sample also contains other DNA sequences that code for the same CDR3. Study findings and constraints: Naive subsets usually exceeded memory subsets in estimated richness.

This CDR3 has 12 residues. V lost 5 bases and J lost 0, with 5 bases in between. Germline lookup yields CDR1 MNHEY and CDR2 SVGAGI. About 30,000 T cell genomes, or roughly 200 ng DNA, went into the sorted-subset replicate PCRs. TCRdb's copy holds only in-frame clones and misses some; the assay was immunoSEQ multiplex PCR. The sample carries more than 2,000,000 clones, roughly 92% recorded once. Sequences were obtained from naive CD4+ T cells sorted from blood. Subset defined: CD45RA+ positively selected. The V and J genes are TRBV6-5 and TRBJ2-7; the D is unclear. This receptor was taken from a man younger than 30 in good health. The CDR3 nucleotides read TGTGCCAGCAGTCGGAGCTCCTACGAGCAGTACTTC. This gives the protein CASSRSSYEQYF.